This T cell receptor beta chain was retrieved from a study of monozygotic twins with inflammatory bowel disease. About this clonotype: Its antigen remains unidentified.

In germline, CDR1 is SGDLS, CDR2 YYNGEE. CDR3 length: 15 residues. Whole blood, unsorted for T cells, was the source of total RNA. Study-level findings and limits: It was in IBD patients that TCRbeta diversity (inverse Simpson) was lower than in healthy co-twins. Lower sharing of clonotypes with other individuals was seen in IBD patients than in healthy twins. This was most marked in patients showing signs of disease activity.

From the 5' RACE reads, TCRdb lists one entry per CDR3 protein and no DNA. This table holds about 300,000 distinct CDR3 sequences. The genes are TRBV9 and TRBJ2-7. Input material: blood. The clonotype was recovered from a human donor with ulcerative colitis or Crohn's disease, or a healthy co-twin of an affected twin (not recorded which). CDR3: CASSVDASEYYEQYF.